The source of this T cell receptor (beta chain) is a study of blood T cell repertoires in COVID-19. About the research overall: Donors in the United States, Italy and Spain gave samples during acute or convalescent COVID-19. Sample material is recorded as cDNA or gDNA derived from T cells, B-cell-depleted T cells, or PBMCs.

The CDR3 extends over 16 amino acids. CDR1 is ENHRY and CDR2 is SYGVKD in the germline V gene. The ends were cut back, 0 bases at V and 0 bases at J, with 11 bases in the middle. Per the authors' pipeline: For nucleated cells, counts were estimated from reference gene primer amplification. Method: immunoSEQ multiplex PCR; TCRdb's copy keeps in-frame clones and lacks some. The DNA was the basis for D and trimming; V, J and clone size are from that table. The table includes around 300,000 clones, 70% to 90% detected once. This receptor was obtained from a woman aged 40 to 49 with acute or convalescent COVID-19. J is TRBJ1-2 and V is TRBV10-3; D is perhaps TRBD1 (5 bases). Sequencing was performed on peripheral blood. The CDR3 loop is CAISESRQLTNYGYTF. CDR3 coding DNA: TGTGCCATCAGTGAGTCGAGACAGCTCACTAACTATGGCTACACCTTC.